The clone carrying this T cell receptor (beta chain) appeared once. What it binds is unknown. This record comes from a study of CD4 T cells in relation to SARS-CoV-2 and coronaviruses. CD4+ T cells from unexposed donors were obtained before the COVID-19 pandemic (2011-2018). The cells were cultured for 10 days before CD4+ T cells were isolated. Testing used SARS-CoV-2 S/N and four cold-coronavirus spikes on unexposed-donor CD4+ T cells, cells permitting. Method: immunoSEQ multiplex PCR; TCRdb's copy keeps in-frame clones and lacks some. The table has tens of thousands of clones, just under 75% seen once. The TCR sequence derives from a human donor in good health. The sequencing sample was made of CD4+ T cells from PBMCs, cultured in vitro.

CDR3 nucleotide sequence: TGTGCCAGCAGCCAAGTCAATACTCACTCTGGAAACACCATATATTTT. It encodes CASSQVNTHSGNTIYF. The V call is TRBV4-2, the J call TRBJ1-3; no definite D call. V lost 1 base, J lost 0 bases, and 10 bases lay in between. This CDR3 has 16 residues. Germline CDR1 reads LGHNA; CDR2 reads YNFKEQ.